These T cell receptor beta chains were read from a single sample in a study of cytomegalovirus exposure and HLA in healthy donors. TCRdb's copy holds only in-frame clones and misses some; the assay was immunoSEQ multiplex PCR. The profile shows about 140,000 clones, more than 85% of them singletons. Sequencing was done on a sample of PBMCs. Receptors were obtained from a man between 18 and 29 years old in good health and CMV-seropositive. Each CDR3 is given without its conserved first and last residue. Rows give clone size only sometimes, using once, few, many, or a class for an expanded clone.

j_gene: TRBJ2-1
abundance: NA
v_gene: TRBV27
CDR3aa: ASSLSPPTTMLAATYNEQF

j_gene: TRBJ1-2
abundance: once
v_gene: TRBV20-1
CDR3aa: SANRGDGYT

j_gene: TRBJ1-2
abundance: once
v_gene: TRBV6-5
CDR3aa: ASSYNFRGTYGYT

j_gene: TRBJ1-5
abundance: NA
v_gene: TRBV19
CDR3aa: ASSSRGSSNQPQH

j_gene: TRBJ2-7
abundance: NA
v_gene: TRBV19
CDR3aa: ASSIGLGTSTYEQY

j_gene: TRBJ1-2
abundance: NA
v_gene: TRBV19
CDR3aa: ASSPRSGTGFNYGYT

j_gene: TRBJ2-3
abundance: NA
v_gene: TRBV4-1
CDR3aa: ASSREGQTDTQY

j_gene: TRBJ2-3
abundance: NA
v_gene: TRBV11-3
CDR3aa: ASSLGSGTDTQY

j_gene: TRBJ1-3
abundance: NA
v_gene: TRBV4-1
CDR3aa: ASSQPTTNSGNTIY

j_gene: TRBJ2-7
abundance: NA
v_gene: TRBV12-5
CDR3aa: ASGPDRGGEQY

j_gene: TRBJ1-6
abundance: once
v_gene: TRBV7-8
CDR3aa: ASSLELHIPVSPLH

j_gene: TRBJ2-3
abundance: NA
v_gene: TRBV10-1
CDR3aa: ASSESGGDPLGMQY

j_gene: TRBJ2-2
abundance: once
v_gene: TRBV6-5
CDR3aa: ASRLTGANTGELF

j_gene: TRBJ2-7
abundance: NA
v_gene: TRBV19
CDR3aa: ASRTENYEQY

j_gene: TRBJ2-7
abundance: NA
v_gene: TRBV5-6
CDR3aa: ASSIGLWEQY

j_gene: TRBJ2-7
abundance: NA
v_gene: TRBV9
CDR3aa: ASSVDGTGTYEQY

j_gene: TRBJ2-1
abundance: NA
v_gene: TRBV5-1
CDR3aa: ASTLSQGYEQF

j_gene: TRBJ1-2
abundance: many
v_gene: TRBV19
CDR3aa: ASSSGGLLYGYT

j_gene: TRBJ2-7
abundance: once
v_gene: TRBV27
CDR3aa: ASSWSSGEYHYEQY

j_gene: TRBJ1-1
abundance: NA
v_gene: TRBV15
CDR3aa: ATSSQGVEAF

j_gene: TRBJ1-3
abundance: NA
v_gene: TRBV18
CDR3aa: ASSPFTGQTGNTIY

j_gene: TRBJ2-7
abundance: NA
v_gene: TRBV7-3
CDR3aa: ASSLTSGESDEQY

j_gene: TRBJ1-1
abundance: NA
v_gene: TRBV27
CDR3aa: ASSFSGTIDTEAF

j_gene: TRBJ2-7
abundance: NA
v_gene: TRBV7-8
CDR3aa: ASSGDRVGYEQY

j_gene: TRBJ2-3
abundance: NA
v_gene: TRBV30
CDR3aa: AWSARGTDTQY

j_gene: TRBJ1-2
abundance: NA
v_gene: TRBV9
CDR3aa: ASRRQGTYGYT

j_gene: TRBJ2-2
abundance: NA
v_gene: TRBV10-3
CDR3aa: AISEGLTSGALAGELF

j_gene: TRBJ2-7
abundance: few
v_gene: TRBV9
CDR3aa: ASSAGQGFEQY

j_gene: TRBJ2-4
abundance: NA
v_gene: TRBV25-1
CDR3aa: ASSSSGRLSNIQY

j_gene: TRBJ1-5
abundance: NA
v_gene: TRBV6-6
CDR3aa: ASSDRDQPQH

j_gene: TRBJ2-1
abundance: NA
v_gene: TRBV29-1
CDR3aa: SAIRGSYNEQF

j_gene: TRBJ2-1
abundance: NA
v_gene: TRBV27
CDR3aa: ASRVHGAVVSGERVISRNEQF

j_gene: TRBJ2-1
abundance: NA
v_gene: TRBV7-3
CDR3aa: ASSLPGDEQF

j_gene: TRBJ2-3
abundance: NA
v_gene: TRBV2
CDR3aa: ASSGLGASGDPTDTQY

j_gene: TRBJ1-5
abundance: NA
v_gene: TRBV5-3
CDR3aa: ARSFPSTGRDQPQH

j_gene: TRBJ1-1
abundance: NA
v_gene: TRBV30
CDR3aa: AWRDMNTEAF

j_gene: TRBJ2-7
abundance: NA
v_gene: TRBV10-3
CDR3aa: ATRDSQPYEQY